Listed here is a single T cell receptor beta chain. Its antigen is not known. These data belong to a study of shared clonotypes between healthy human individuals. Study-wide results and limits: Estimated clonotype richness was generally higher in naive than memory subsets.

The assay ran at deep level. Generated by immunoSEQ multiplex PCR, the TCRdb table keeps only in-frame clones and is missing some. The sample shows fewer than 150,000 clones, around two thirds of them seen only once. Nashville, Tennessee was home to all donors, who were Caucasian adults. CDR1 and CDR2 (germline): LNHDA, SQIVND (reference sequence). This CDR3 comprises 17 residues. Trimming cost V 5 bases and J 4 bases; bases outside gene matches: 8. The chain uses TRBV19 and TRBJ2-1, with 13 bases matching TRBD2. This clonotype was sampled from a woman under 40 in good health. Sequenced input: memory CD8+ T cells sorted from blood. The subset here: CD45RO+ cells pooled with CCR7-negative TemRA cells. The CDR3 DNA sequence: TGTGCCAGTAGTGACTGGACTAGCGGGAGCCGATACAATGAGCAGTTCTTC. It translates to CASSDWTSGSRYNEQFF.